This TCR beta chain was identified in a study of control samples from healthy donors and cancer patients. Sequencing was performed with immunoSEQ multiplex PCR; in TCRdb, only in-frame clones are kept and a portion is missing. Of about 130,000 clones in the sample, roughly 94% were seen once. This CDR3 spans 15 amino acids. The germline gives CDR1 LGHDT, CDR2 YNNKEL (reference sequence). With 0 bases clipped from V and 5 bases from J, the junction kept 3 bases outside the gene matches. The TCR sequence derives from a man in his 60s with colorectal cancer. Input material: PBMCs. The rearrangement links TRBV3-1 (or the pseudogene TRBV3-2) to TRBJ2-1; 8 bases agree with TRBD2. CDR3 protein: CASSQDVLADNEQFF. CDR3 coding DNA: TGTGCCAGCAGCCAAGATGTACTAGCGGACAATGAGCAGTTCTTC.